The rows below give T cell receptor beta chains drawn from one sample of a study of CD8 T cells in Susac syndrome. TCRdb recomputed calls from the immunoSEQ multiplex PCR reads with MiXCR, one row per CDR3 protein. The sample records 200,000 to 300,000 distinct CDR3 sequences, 95% to 97% being singletons. The sequenced sample consisted of CD4+ T cells from PBMCs. The receptors originated from a human donor with Susac syndrome. Each CDR3 is given with its conserved first and last residue. Each record gives: CDR3 protein, CDR3 DNA, clone size, J gene, D gene, V gene. A D gene is named only where the DNA matches it firmly. Clone size is not always given. Where it is, it says once, few, many or a class for expanded clones.

cdr3_aa: CASSLFRDSVSSGANVLTF
cdr3_nt: TGTGCCAGCAGTTTATTTAGGGACAGCGTAAGCTCTGGGGCCAACGTCCTGACTTTC
clone_size: -
j_call: TRBJ2-6
d_call: TRBD1
v_call: TRBV12-3/TRBV12-4

cdr3_aa: CASSQADRNTEAFF
cdr3_nt: TGTGCCAGCAGCCAAGCAGACAGGAACACTGAAGCTTTCTTT
clone_size: -
j_call: TRBJ1-1
d_call: -
v_call: TRBV4-2

cdr3_aa: CASSLTRRGEQFF
cdr3_nt: TGTGCCAGCAGCTTAACGCGACGGGGTGAGCAGTTCTTC
clone_size: -
j_call: TRBJ2-1
d_call: -
v_call: TRBV7-3

cdr3_aa: CASSTAPTGTRDDNEQFF
cdr3_nt: TGCGCCAGCAGCACGGCGCCCACCGGGACTAGAGACGACAATGAGCAGTTCTTC
clone_size: -
j_call: TRBJ2-1
d_call: TRBD2
v_call: TRBV5-1

cdr3_aa: CASSQGIVSEAFF
cdr3_nt: TGCGCCAGCAGCCAAGGGATCGTTTCTGAAGCTTTCTTT
clone_size: -
j_call: TRBJ1-1
d_call: -
v_call: TRBV4-1

cdr3_aa: CATSRDDRTDTDTQYF
cdr3_nt: TGTGCCACCAGCAGAGATGACCGGACAGACACAGATACGCAGTATTTT
clone_size: -
j_call: TRBJ2-3
d_call: -
v_call: TRBV15

cdr3_aa: CASSSEGTGELFF
cdr3_nt: TGTGCCAGCAGCTCCGAAGGCACCGGGGAGCTGTTTTTT
clone_size: -
j_call: TRBJ2-2
d_call: -
v_call: TRBV11-2

cdr3_aa: CASSQGIVDEFNTGELFF
cdr3_nt: TGCGCCAGCAGCCAAGGAATCGTAGACGAATTTAACACCGGGGAGCTGTTTTTT
clone_size: once
j_call: TRBJ2-2
d_call: -
v_call: TRBV4-1

cdr3_aa: CASSFRTSSDTQYF
cdr3_nt: TGCGCCAGCAGCTTCCGGACTAGCTCCGATACGCAGTATTTT
clone_size: -
j_call: TRBJ2-3
d_call: TRBD2
v_call: TRBV5-1

cdr3_aa: CATSSRTGQYGYTF
cdr3_nt: TGTGCCACCAGCTCCCGGACAGGGCAGTATGGCTACACCTTC
clone_size: -
j_call: TRBJ1-2
d_call: TRBD1
v_call: TRBV15

cdr3_aa: CASSPSELTGMDEQYF
cdr3_nt: TGTGCCAGCTCACCATCCGAATTGACAGGAATGGACGAGCAGTACTTC
clone_size: -
j_call: TRBJ2-7
d_call: -
v_call: TRBV18

cdr3_aa: CSVDTAGQQFF
cdr3_nt: TGCAGCGTTGATACTGCCGGTCAGCAGTTCTTC
clone_size: -
j_call: TRBJ2-1
d_call: -
v_call: TRBV29-1

cdr3_aa: CASSATLLGKGGGYTF
cdr3_nt: TGTGCCAGCAGTGCTACCCTTTTGGGGAAAGGAGGTGGCTACACCTTC
clone_size: -
j_call: TRBJ1-2
d_call: -
v_call: TRBV25-1

cdr3_aa: CATSDTGTQTDTQYF
cdr3_nt: TGTGCCACCAGTGACACCGGGACTCAGACAGATACGCAGTATTTT
clone_size: -
j_call: TRBJ2-3
d_call: -
v_call: TRBV24-1

cdr3_aa: CASSPSRGTGINEQFF
cdr3_nt: TGTGCCAGCAGCCCCTCCCGGGGGACAGGGATCAATGAGCAGTTCTTC
clone_size: -
j_call: TRBJ2-1
d_call: TRBD1
v_call: TRBV7-3

cdr3_aa: CSARSGGLTDTQYF
cdr3_nt: TGCAGTGCTAGGTCGGGAGGACTGACAGATACGCAGTATTTT
clone_size: -
j_call: TRBJ2-3
d_call: TRBD2
v_call: TRBV20-1

cdr3_aa: CASSLVWGSGANVLTF
cdr3_nt: TGTGCCAGCAGCTTAGTCTGGGGGTCAGGGGCCAACGTCCTGACTTTC
clone_size: -
j_call: TRBJ2-6
d_call: -
v_call: TRBV11-2

cdr3_aa: CATSRDLPSGHNEQFF
cdr3_nt: TGTGCCACCAGCAGAGATTTGCCTAGCGGGCACAATGAGCAGTTCTTC
clone_size: -
j_call: TRBJ2-1
d_call: TRBD2
v_call: TRBV15

cdr3_aa: CASTRGGYYNEQFF
cdr3_nt: TGTGCCAGCACCCGGGGGGGGTACTACAATGAGCAGTTCTTC
clone_size: -
j_call: TRBJ2-1
d_call: TRBD2
v_call: TRBV7-8

cdr3_aa: CSARLVTDTQYF
cdr3_nt: TGCAGTGCTAGATTGGTCACAGATACGCAGTATTTT
clone_size: -
j_call: TRBJ2-3
d_call: -
v_call: TRBV20-1

cdr3_aa: CASGQGAGNQPQHF
cdr3_nt: TGTGCCAGCGGACAGGGGGCTGGCAATCAGCCCCAGCATTTT
clone_size: -
j_call: TRBJ1-5
d_call: TRBD1
v_call: TRBV12-3/TRBV12-4

cdr3_aa: CAWTALYNTEAFF
cdr3_nt: TGTGCCTGGACAGCGCTCTATAACACTGAAGCTTTCTTT
clone_size: -
j_call: TRBJ1-1
d_call: -
v_call: TRBV30

cdr3_aa: CASSDGSPF
cdr3_nt: TGTGCCAGCAGTGATGGGTCTCCTTTT
clone_size: -
j_call: TRBJ1-1
d_call: -
v_call: TRBV21-1

cdr3_aa: CASSQRPGLAGEPRNEQYF
cdr3_nt: TGCGCCAGCAGCCAACGACCGGGACTAGCGGGAGAGCCTAGGAACGAGCAGTACTTC
clone_size: once
j_call: TRBJ2-7
d_call: TRBD2
v_call: TRBV4-1

cdr3_aa: CASRLAVTGAYYEQYF
cdr3_nt: TGCGCCAGCAGACTAGCAGTTACAGGGGCCTACTACGAGCAGTACTTC
clone_size: -
j_call: TRBJ2-7
d_call: -
v_call: TRBV4-1

cdr3_aa: CAITPDIGSYNEQFF
cdr3_nt: TGTGCCATCACCCCGGACATAGGCTCCTACAATGAGCAGTTCTTC
clone_size: -
j_call: TRBJ2-1
d_call: -
v_call: TRBV10-3

cdr3_aa: CSVEGVTPYEQYF
cdr3_nt: TGCAGCGTTGAGGGGGTAACCCCCTACGAGCAGTACTTC
clone_size: once
j_call: TRBJ2-7
d_call: -
v_call: TRBV29-1

cdr3_aa: CASSPRDSGYTF
cdr3_nt: TGTGCCAGCAGCCCGCGAGACTCGGGCTACACCTTC
clone_size: -
j_call: TRBJ1-2
d_call: -
v_call: TRBV5-6

cdr3_aa: CASRETGNYGYTF
cdr3_nt: TGTGCCAGCAGGGAGACAGGGAACTATGGCTACACCTTC
clone_size: -
j_call: TRBJ1-2
d_call: TRBD1
v_call: TRBV6-6

cdr3_aa: CASSLSRGQFF
cdr3_nt: TGTGCCAGCAGTTTATCACGGGGGCAGTTCTTC
clone_size: -
j_call: TRBJ2-1
d_call: -
v_call: TRBV28

cdr3_aa: CASSQAQFDSGYEQYF
cdr3_nt: TGTGCCAGCAGCCAAGCCCAGTTCGATTCGGGCTACGAGCAGTACTTC
clone_size: -
j_call: TRBJ2-7
d_call: -
v_call: TRBV4-2

cdr3_aa: CASSFKPNEQFF
cdr3_nt: TGTGCCAGCAGTTTTAAGCCTAACGAGCAGTTCTTC
clone_size: -
j_call: TRBJ2-1
d_call: -
v_call: TRBV27

cdr3_aa: CATSDPPGLPTDTQYF
cdr3_nt: TGTGCCACCAGTGACCCTCCGGGACTACCCACAGATACGCAGTATTTT
clone_size: -
j_call: TRBJ2-3
d_call: TRBD2
v_call: TRBV24-1

cdr3_aa: CAWRGTVNSFYGYTF
cdr3_nt: TGTGCCTGGAGGGGGACAGTAAACAGTTTTTATGGCTACACCTTC
clone_size: once
j_call: TRBJ1-2
d_call: TRBD1
v_call: TRBV30

cdr3_aa: CAWSLGADNVLTF
cdr3_nt: TGTGCCTGGAGCCTAGGGGCTGACAACGTCCTGACTTTC
clone_size: -
j_call: TRBJ2-6
d_call: -
v_call: TRBV30

cdr3_aa: CASRKGLAGGETQYF
cdr3_nt: TGTGCCAGCAGGAAGGGACTAGCGGGAGGAGAGACCCAGTACTTC
clone_size: -
j_call: TRBJ2-5
d_call: TRBD2
v_call: TRBV2

cdr3_aa: CASSALGGLWEQYF
cdr3_nt: TGTGCCAGCAGCGCTCTTGGGGGGCTATGGGAGCAGTACTTC
clone_size: -
j_call: TRBJ2-7
d_call: -
v_call: TRBV14

cdr3_aa: CSAIRTSGYNEQFF
cdr3_nt: TGCAGTGCTATAAGGACTAGCGGCTACAATGAGCAGTTCTTC
clone_size: -
j_call: TRBJ2-1
d_call: TRBD2
v_call: TRBV20-1

cdr3_aa: CASCRDAADTQYF
cdr3_nt: TGTGCCAGCTGCCGGGACGCAGCAGATACGCAGTATTTT
clone_size: -
j_call: TRBJ2-3
d_call: -
v_call: TRBV9

cdr3_aa: CASSHRRLETQYF
cdr3_nt: TGTGCCAGCAGCCATCGGCGCCTAGAGACCCAGTACTTC
clone_size: -
j_call: TRBJ2-5
d_call: -
v_call: TRBV5-6

cdr3_aa: CASSLLEQGTQYF
cdr3_nt: TGTGCCAGCAGCTTACTCGAGCAGGGGACCCAGTACTTC
clone_size: -
j_call: TRBJ2-5
d_call: -
v_call: TRBV11-2

cdr3_aa: CASSRSWGSTEAFF
cdr3_nt: TGTGCCAGCAGTAGATCTTGGGGGAGCACTGAAGCTTTCTTT
clone_size: once
j_call: TRBJ1-1
d_call: -
v_call: TRBV6-5

cdr3_aa: CSAHVYNEQFF
cdr3_nt: TGCAGTGCCCATGTCTACAATGAGCAGTTCTTC
clone_size: -
j_call: TRBJ2-1
d_call: -
v_call: TRBV20-1

cdr3_aa: CSARFGGYEQYF
cdr3_nt: TGCAGTGCTAGATTCGGCGGCTACGAGCAGTACTTC
clone_size: -
j_call: TRBJ2-7
d_call: -
v_call: TRBV20-1

cdr3_aa: CATSDGKEETQYF
cdr3_nt: TGTGCCACCAGTGATGGGAAAGAAGAGACCCAGTACTTC
clone_size: -
j_call: TRBJ2-5
d_call: -
v_call: TRBV24-1

cdr3_aa: CASSEDTNYGYTF
cdr3_nt: TGTGCCAGCAGCGAAGACACAAACTATGGCTACACCTTC
clone_size: -
j_call: TRBJ1-2
d_call: -
v_call: TRBV11-1

cdr3_aa: CSASLAGSLETQYF
cdr3_nt: TGCAGTGCTAGCCTAGCGGGATCCCTCGAGACCCAGTACTTC
clone_size: -
j_call: TRBJ2-5
d_call: TRBD2
v_call: TRBV20-1

cdr3_aa: CASSFSDSGANVLTF
cdr3_nt: TGTGCCAGCAGCTTTTCGGACTCTGGGGCCAACGTCCTGACTTTC
clone_size: -
j_call: TRBJ2-6
d_call: -
v_call: TRBV7-3

cdr3_aa: CASSPYPTDEEKLFF
cdr3_nt: TGCGCCAGCAGCCCCTACCCGACAGACGAAGAAAAACTGTTTTTT
clone_size: -
j_call: TRBJ1-4
d_call: -
v_call: TRBV4-1

cdr3_aa: CASVQDQAFYNEQFF
cdr3_nt: TGTGCTAGTGTGCAGGACCAAGCTTTCTACAATGAGCAGTTCTTC
clone_size: once
j_call: TRBJ2-1
d_call: -
v_call: TRBV12-5